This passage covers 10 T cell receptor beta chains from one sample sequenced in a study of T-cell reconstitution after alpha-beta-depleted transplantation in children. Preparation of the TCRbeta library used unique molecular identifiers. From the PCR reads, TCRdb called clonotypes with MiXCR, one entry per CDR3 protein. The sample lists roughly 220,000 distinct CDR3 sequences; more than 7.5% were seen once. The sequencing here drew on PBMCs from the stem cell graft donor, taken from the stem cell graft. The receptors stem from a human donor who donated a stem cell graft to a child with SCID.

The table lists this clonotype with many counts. CDR3 sequence (DNA): TGTGCCAGCAGTCTCCGACAGGGAACGAGCAATCAGCCCCAGCATTTT. This sequence encodes CASSLRQGTSNQPQHF. The rearrangement uses TRBV12-3 or TRBV12-4 and TRBJ1-5; 7 bases match TRBD1. The V gene end was trimmed by 5 bases and the J gene end by 1 base; junction bases not matched to a gene: 8. The CDR3 runs to 16 residues.

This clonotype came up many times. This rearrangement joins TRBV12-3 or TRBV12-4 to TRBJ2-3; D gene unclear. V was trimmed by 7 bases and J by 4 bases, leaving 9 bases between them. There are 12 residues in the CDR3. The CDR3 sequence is CASTPHPDTQYF. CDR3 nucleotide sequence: TGTGCCAGCACCCCACACCCAGATACGCAGTATTTT.

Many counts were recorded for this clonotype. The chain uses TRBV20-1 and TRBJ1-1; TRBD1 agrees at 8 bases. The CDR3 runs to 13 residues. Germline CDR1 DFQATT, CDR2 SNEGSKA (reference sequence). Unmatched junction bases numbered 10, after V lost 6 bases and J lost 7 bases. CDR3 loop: CSAHSQGASEAFF. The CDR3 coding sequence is TGCAGTGCGCACTCCCAGGGGGCAAGTGAAGCTTTCTTT.

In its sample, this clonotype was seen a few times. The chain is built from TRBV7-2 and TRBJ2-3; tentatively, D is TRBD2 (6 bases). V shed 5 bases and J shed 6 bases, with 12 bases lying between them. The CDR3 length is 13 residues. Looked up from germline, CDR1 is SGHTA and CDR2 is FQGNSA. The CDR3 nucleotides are TGTGCCAGCAGCCTCCTAGCGATGGATACGCAGTATTTT. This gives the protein CASSLLAMDTQYF.

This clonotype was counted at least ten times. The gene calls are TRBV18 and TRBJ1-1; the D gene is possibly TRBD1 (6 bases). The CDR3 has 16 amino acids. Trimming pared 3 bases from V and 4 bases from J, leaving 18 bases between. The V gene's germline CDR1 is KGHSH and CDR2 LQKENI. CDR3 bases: TGTGCCAGCTCACCCCAGGGGCCCTCATCGGGCACTGAAGCTTTCTTT. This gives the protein CASSPQGPSSGTEAFF. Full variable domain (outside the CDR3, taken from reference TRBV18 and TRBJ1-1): NAGVMQNPRHLVRRRGQEARLRCSPMKGHSHVYWYRQLPEEGLKFMVYLQKENIIDESGMPKERFSAEFPKEGPSILRIQQVVRGDSAAYFCASSPQGPSSGTEAFFGQGTRLTVV.

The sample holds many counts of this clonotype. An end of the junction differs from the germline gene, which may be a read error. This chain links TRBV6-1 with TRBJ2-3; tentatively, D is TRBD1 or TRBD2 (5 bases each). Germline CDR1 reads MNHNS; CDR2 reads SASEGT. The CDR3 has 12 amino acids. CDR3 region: CASSERDGGPVF. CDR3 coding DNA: TGTGCCAGCAGTGAAAGGGACGGCGGACCGGTCTTT.

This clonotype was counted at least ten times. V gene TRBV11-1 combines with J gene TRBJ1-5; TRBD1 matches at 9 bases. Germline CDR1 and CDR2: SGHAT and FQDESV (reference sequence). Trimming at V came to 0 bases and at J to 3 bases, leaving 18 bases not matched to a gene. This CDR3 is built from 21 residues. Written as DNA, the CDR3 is TGTGCCAGCAGCTTAGCCCTTTCCCTACTACCGGGACAGGGTCACAATCAGCCCCAGCATTTT. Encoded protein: CASSLALSLLPGQGHNQPQHF.

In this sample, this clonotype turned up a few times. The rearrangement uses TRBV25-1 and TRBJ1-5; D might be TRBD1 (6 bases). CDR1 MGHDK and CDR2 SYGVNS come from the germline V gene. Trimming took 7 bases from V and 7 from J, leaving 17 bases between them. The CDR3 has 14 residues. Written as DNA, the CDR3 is TGTGCCAGCATCCAGGGGCCTCGTCGCCAGCCCCAGCATTTT. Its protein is CASIQGPRRQPQHF.

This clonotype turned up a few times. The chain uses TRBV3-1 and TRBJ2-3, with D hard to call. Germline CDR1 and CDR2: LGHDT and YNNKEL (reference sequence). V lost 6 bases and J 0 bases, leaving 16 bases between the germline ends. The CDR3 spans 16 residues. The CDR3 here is CASRKNPTLSTDTQYF. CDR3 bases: TGTGCCAGCAGAAAAAATCCGACTCTTAGCACAGATACGCAGTATTTT.

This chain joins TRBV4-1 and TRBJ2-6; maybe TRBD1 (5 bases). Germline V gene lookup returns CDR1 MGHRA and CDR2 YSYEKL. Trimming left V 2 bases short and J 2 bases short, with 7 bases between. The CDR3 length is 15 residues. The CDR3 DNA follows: TGCGCCAGCAGCCAAATACAGGCTGGGGCCAACGTCCTGACTTTC. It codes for CASSQIQAGANVLTF.